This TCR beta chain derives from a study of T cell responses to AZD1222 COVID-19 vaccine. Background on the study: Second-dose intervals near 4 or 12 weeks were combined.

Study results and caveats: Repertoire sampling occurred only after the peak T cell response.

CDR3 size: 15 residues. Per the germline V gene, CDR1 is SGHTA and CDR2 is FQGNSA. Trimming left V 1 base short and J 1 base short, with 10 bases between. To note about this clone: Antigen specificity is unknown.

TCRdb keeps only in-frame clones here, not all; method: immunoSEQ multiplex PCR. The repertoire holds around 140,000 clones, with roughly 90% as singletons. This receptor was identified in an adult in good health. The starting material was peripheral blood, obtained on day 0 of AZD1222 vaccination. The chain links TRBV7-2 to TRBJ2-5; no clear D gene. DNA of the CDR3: TGTGCCAGCAGCTTAGTAGACAAGCTCCAAGAGACCCAGTACTTC. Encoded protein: CASSLVDKLQETQYF. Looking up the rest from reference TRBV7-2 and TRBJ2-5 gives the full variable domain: GAGVSQSPSNKVTEKGKDVELRCDPISGHTALYWYRQSLGQGLEFLIYFQGNSAPDKSGLPSDRFSAERTGGSVSTLTIQRTQQEDSAVYLCASSLVDKLQETQYFGPGTRLLVL.